The T cell receptor beta chain described here comes from a study of shared clonotypes between healthy human individuals. The CDR3 has 14 residues. Unmatched junction bases numbered 6, after V lost 6 bases and J lost 4 bases. Per the germline V gene, CDR1 is MNHEY and CDR2 is SVGAGI. Some clones are missing from TCRdb's copy, which holds only in-frame ones; the method was immunoSEQ multiplex PCR. The sample holds approximately 350,000 clones, 96% seen once. This chain joins TRBV6-5 and TRBJ2-7; 10 nucleotides match TRBD2. The sequence derives from a man aged 30 to 45 in good health. The sequenced sample consisted of memory CD8+ T cells sorted from blood. Subset described: CD45RO+ cells pooled with CCR7-negative TemRA cells. The CDR3: CASSRLAGVYEQYF. CDR3 nucleotide sequence: TGTGCCAGCAGCCGCCTAGCGGGAGTATACGAGCAGTACTTC.